This T cell receptor (beta chain) was recovered during a study of T cell changes during pregnancy in multiple sclerosis. Germline CDR1 and CDR2: SGHKS and YYEKEE (reference sequence). Trimming at V came to 4 bases and at J to 5 bases, leaving 15 bases not matched to a gene. The CDR3 covers 17 residues. Clones were sequenced by immunoSEQ multiplex PCR, and TCRdb holds only the in-frame ones, with some missing. This sample has some 81,000 clones, with roughly 91% found just once. The clonotype comes from a female donor in good health, enrolled as a control in a pregnancy study. The V and J genes are TRBV5-5 and TRBJ2-5, with 9 bases lining up with TRBD2. The sample consisted of peripheral blood, taken after pregnancy. CDR3 DNA sequence: TGTGCCAGCAGCGGGGGTCCCCGCGGGAGGGTTGCTGAGACCCAGTACTTC. It specifies CASSGGPRGRVAETQYF.